Included here is one T cell receptor beta chain sequence, with context. The junction differs from germline at one of its ends, possibly a read error. As processed by the authors: Reference gene primer amplification yielded estimated nucleated cell counts. Generated by immunoSEQ multiplex PCR, the TCRdb table keeps only in-frame clones and is missing some. V, J and clone size were drawn from that table, and D and trimming were deduced from the DNA. This sample has some 230,000 clones, with around 83% found just once. These data are taken from a study of blood T cell repertoires in COVID-19. The wider study: Samples taken during acute and convalescent COVID-19 were collected in the United States, Italy and Spain. Sources were T cells, B-cell-depleted T cells, or PBMCs; the material itself was cDNA or gDNA.

The CDR3 sequence is 13 residues long. Germline V gene lookup returns CDR1 MDHEN and CDR2 SYDVKM. The chain employs TRBV28 and TRBJ1-2; the D is unclear. The specimen sequenced was peripheral blood. This clonotype was sampled from a man aged 40-50 years with acute or convalescent COVID-19. The chain's CDR3 is CASSLGKRETPNF. In DNA form, the CDR3 reads TGTGCCAGCAGTTTAGGAAAGCGGGAAACGCCCAACTTC.